The present T cell receptor beta chain was sequenced within a study of T-cell reconstitution after alpha-beta-depleted transplantation in children (dated by TCRdb to about 2016). Some background on the complete study: The study quantitatively tracked T-cell immune reconstitution after TCRalphabeta/CD19-depleted allogeneic hematopoietic cell transplantation in children using TCR repertoire profiling. Overall study results and their limits: Over subsequent months, a decline in hyperexpanded clone frequencies was noted, and after one year, T-cell counts and TCRbeta diversity were mostly ascribed to newly produced T cells. About two months after transplant, the apparently early recovery of alphabetaT-cell counts reportedly depended on just several hundred clones that had expanded rapidly and came from non-depleted graft cells. The high TCRbeta diversity at day 60 in some patients was ascribed to recipient T cells and intrathymic progenitors that had survived conditioning.

This clonotype was seen only a few times. Its antigen has not been determined. No much larger clonotype is one base removed from it; base qualities were not supplied. The treatment or condition label here, explained by the study, means: allogeneic hematopoietic cell transplantation with graft depleted of TCRalphabeta T cells and CD19 B cells. TCRalphabeta/CD19-depleted allogeneic hematopoietic cell grafts were given to the transplant recipients, all of whom were children. Trimming leaves V shorter by 1 base and J shorter by 3 bases, with the junction holding 6 bases beyond the gene matches. The CDR3 measures 14 amino acids from cysteine to phenylalanine. Only the CDR3 DNA stays, 42 bases, in frame from base 1. Via the germline V gene (reference sequence), CDR1 is DFQATT and CDR2 SNEGSKA. The library was prepared using PCR. TCRdb names Illumina HiSeq 2500 as the instrument used. TCR libraries were prepared with molecular barcoding, using unique molecular identifiers to normalize TCRbeta repertoire quantification. The public reads were quality trimmed at Q25 with fastp and then assembled into clones with MiXCR by TCRdb, keeping productive beta chains. Merged by CDR3 protein, the rows form single entries marked with the most common genes and DNA. This sample gives about 980,000 distinct CDR3 sequences in total; 25% to 35% of them show up just once. Of the sample, roughly 31% falls within the top ten clones.

This sequence was found in a boy in the first two years of life who had a stem cell transplant for SCID, so the T cells may come from the graft donor. The specimen comprised PBMCs, mostly from graft donor cells, sampled 360 days after TCRalphabeta/CD19-depleted stem cell transplant. The chain is made from TRBV20-1 and TRBJ2-7; 7 nucleotides in the junction match TRBD2. The sequenced DNA is TGCAGTGCTAGAGCTGGCGGCGGGGGCTACGAGCAGTACTTC. Translated, it gives CSARAGGGGYEQYF.